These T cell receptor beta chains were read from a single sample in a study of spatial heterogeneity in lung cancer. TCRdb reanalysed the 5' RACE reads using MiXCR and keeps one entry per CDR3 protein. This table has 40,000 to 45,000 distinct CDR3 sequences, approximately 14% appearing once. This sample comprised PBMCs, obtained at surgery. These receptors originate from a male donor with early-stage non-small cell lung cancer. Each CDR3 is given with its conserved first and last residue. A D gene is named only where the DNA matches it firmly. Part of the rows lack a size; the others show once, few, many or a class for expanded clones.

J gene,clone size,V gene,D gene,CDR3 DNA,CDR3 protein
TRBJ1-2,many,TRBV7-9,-,TGTGCCAGCAGCTTAGAACAGGCCCCACGGGGCTACACCTTC,CASSLEQAPRGYTF
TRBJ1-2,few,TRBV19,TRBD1,TGTGCCAGTATCGATTTGGGACAGGGAACCATCTTC,CASIDLGQGTIF
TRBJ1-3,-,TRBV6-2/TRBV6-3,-,TGTGCCAGTCTCCGGGGGACGACGACCGCCGGAAACACCATATATTTT,CASLRGTTTAGNTIYF
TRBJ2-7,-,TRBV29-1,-,TGCAGCGTCAGAACCTACGAGCAGTACTTC,CSVRTYEQYF
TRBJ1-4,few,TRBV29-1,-,TGCAGCGTTAGGGACGGAATTGCAACTAATGAAAAACTGTTTTTT,CSVRDGIATNEKLFF
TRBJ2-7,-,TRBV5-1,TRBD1,TGCGCCAGCAGTTCGGACGCCGGGACAGCCTACGAGCAGTACTTC,CASSSDAGTAYEQYF
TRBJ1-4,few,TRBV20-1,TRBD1,TGCAGTGCTAGAGTAAGACAGGGAAGTGAAAAACTGTTTTTT,CSARVRQGSEKLFF
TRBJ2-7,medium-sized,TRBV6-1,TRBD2,TGTGCCAGCAGTGACCCCCTAGCGGAGTACTTC,CASSDPLAEYF
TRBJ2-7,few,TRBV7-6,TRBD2,TGTGCCAGCAGCCCTACTAGCGGGAGTTCGGCGCAGTACTTC,CASSPTSGSSAQYF
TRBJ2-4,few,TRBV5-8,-,TGTGCCATCCCAGAGAGGGGCCTTAAAAACATTCAGTACTTC,CAIPERGLKNIQYF
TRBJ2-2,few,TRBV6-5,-,TGTGCCAGCAGTTACTCTCCGGCATCCGGGGAGCTGTTTTTT,CASSYSPASGELFF
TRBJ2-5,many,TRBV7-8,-,TGTGCCAGCAGTATGGGCAGGCGGGAAGAGACCCAGTACTTC,CASSMGRREETQYF
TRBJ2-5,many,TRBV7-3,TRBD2,TGTGCCAGCAGCATAACGGGAGGAGAGACCCAGTACTTC,CASSITGGETQYF
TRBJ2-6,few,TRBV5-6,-,TGTGCCAGCAGCTACACCCCTAGTGACATTTTACCGGGGGCCAACGTCCTGACTTTC,CASSYTPSDILPGANVLTF
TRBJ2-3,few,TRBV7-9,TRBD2,TGTGCCAGCAGCTGGGGACTAGCGGGAGGATCAGATACGCAGTATTTT,CASSWGLAGGSDTQYF
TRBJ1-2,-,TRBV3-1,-,TGTGCCAGCAGCCAAACCGGGACCCTCGCTTATGGCTACACCTTC,CASSQTGTLAYGYTF
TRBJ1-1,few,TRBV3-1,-,TGTGCCAGCAGCCAGACTCAGCCGGGGGGGGCTTTCTTT,CASSQTQPGGAFF
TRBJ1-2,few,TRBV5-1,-,TGCGCCAGCAGCTTGTATTCGGAAGGCGGCTATGGCTACACCTTC,CASSLYSEGGYGYTF
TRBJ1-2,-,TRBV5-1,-,TGCGCCAGCAGCTTGAGTTATAATGGCTACACCTTC,CASSLSYNGYTF
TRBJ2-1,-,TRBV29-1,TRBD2,TGCAGCGTGGTTGTGGGAGGGCCCAATGAGCAGTTCTTC,CSVVVGGPNEQFF
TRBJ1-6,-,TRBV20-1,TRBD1,TGCAGTGCTTCCCGGGACAGGCCGAGTATCTATAATTCACCCCTCCACTTT,CSASRDRPSIYNSPLHF
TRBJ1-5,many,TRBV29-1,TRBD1,TGCAGCGTTGCGACAGGGATAGATCAGCCCCAGCATTTT,CSVATGIDQPQHF
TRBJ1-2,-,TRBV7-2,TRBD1,TGTGCCAGCAGCCCCGACAGGGGCAATGGCTACACCTTC,CASSPDRGNGYTF
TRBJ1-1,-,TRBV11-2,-,TGTGCCAGCAGCCCAGGCCCGGCGGGCACTGAAGCTTTCTTT,CASSPGPAGTEAFF
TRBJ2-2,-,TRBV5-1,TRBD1,TGCGCCAGCAGCCCAGGGGGCACGAGCACCGGGGAGCTGTTTTTT,CASSPGGTSTGELFF
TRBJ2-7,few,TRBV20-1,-,TGCAGTGCTAGAGTAGAAGTATACGAGCAGTACTTC,CSARVEVYEQYF
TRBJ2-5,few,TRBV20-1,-,TGCAGTGCTAGAGTTGCGGGGATAGGAATTTGGACCCAGTACTTC,CSARVAGIGIWTQYF
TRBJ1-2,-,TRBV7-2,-,TGTGCCAGCAGCGCCACGCGACAGTATGGCTACACCTTC,CASSATRQYGYTF